A single sample is the source of the 14 T cell receptor beta chains below, sequenced in a study of monozygotic twins with inflammatory bowel disease. Reprocessing the 5' RACE reads, TCRdb reports a single entry for every CDR3 protein and omits DNA. This sample's table reports roughly 160,000 distinct CDR3 sequences. The sequenced material came from blood. The receptors originated from a human donor with ulcerative colitis or Crohn's disease, or a healthy co-twin of an affected twin (not recorded which).

The chain recombines TRBV28 with TRBJ2-1; TCRdb's D call, TRBD2, is unchecked because there is no DNA. There are 16 residues in the CDR3. Germline V gene lookup returns CDR1 MDHEN and CDR2 SYDVKM. CDR3 in amino acids: CASSQTSGPPYNEQFF.

V and J are TRBV12-3 or TRBV12-4 and TRBJ2-7; absent DNA, TCRdb's TRBD2 call cannot be checked. The CDR3 consists of 15 residues. CDR3 amino acids: CASSWGLGGGGEQYF.

The CDR3 sequence is CASSPGGGSSYNEQFF. This chain uses TRBV9 with TRBJ2-1; there is no DNA to check the TCRdb D call of TRBD2. This CDR3 comprises 16 residues. CDR1 is SGDLS and CDR2 is YYNGEE in the germline V gene.

The V gene is TRBV4-2, the J gene TRBJ1-2. The germline gives CDR1 LGHNA, CDR2 YNFKEQ. This CDR3 spans 19 amino acids. CDR3 region: CASIEAPVEPGPGSNGYTF.

The chain recombines TRBV28 with TRBJ1-6. CDR1 and CDR2 (germline): MDHEN, SYDVKM. The CDR3 is made up of 14 amino acids. The CDR3: CASSLEGYNSPLHF.

The chain carries TRBV9 and TRBJ2-1; the D call from TCRdb, TRBD1, cannot be confirmed without DNA. This CDR3 is 15 amino acids long. CDR1 and CDR2 (germline): SGDLS, YYNGEE. The CDR3 sequence: CASSLRQGERNEQFF.

V and J are TRBV2 and TRBJ2-3; checking the TCRdb D call of TRBD1 is not possible without DNA. Germline loops: CDR1 SNHLY, CDR2 FYNNEI. This CDR3 is 18 amino acids long. The CDR3 here is CASSEALLQGTETDTQYF.

The chain couples TRBV10-3 to TRBJ1-1; TCRdb indicates TRBD1, and absent DNA this call remains unverified. CDR1 is ENHRY, CDR2 SYGVKD, per germline. CDR3 size: 15 residues. The CDR3 protein is CAISESGTRNTEAFF.

The CDR3 loop is CASMLGGPTGELFF. The chain combines TRBV7-2 with TRBJ2-2; the TCRdb call, TRBD1, lacks DNA for checking. CDR1 and CDR2 (germline): SGHTA, FQGNSA. The CDR3 extends over 14 amino acids.

The J gene is TRBJ2-1, the V gene TRBV7-9; TCRdb gives TRBD1 as the D gene, but with no DNA this cannot be confirmed. This CDR3 has 16 amino acids. In germline, CDR1 is SEHNR, CDR2 FQNEAQ (reference sequence). The CDR3 loop reads CASSQEWDRGHNEQFF.

The chain couples TRBV2 to TRBJ2-1; TCRdb's assignment of TRBD1 cannot be checked, as there is no DNA. Per germline, CDR1 SNHLY and CDR2 FYNNEI. CDR3 length equals 14 residues. This CDR3 is CASSVRGAYNEQFF.

The chain employs TRBV9 and TRBJ2-3; TCRdb selects TRBD2, and the lack of DNA leaves this call unchecked. The CDR3 sequence is 17 residues long. Germline loops: CDR1 SGDLS, CDR2 YYNGEE. CDR3 sequence: CASSIDWTSETSDTQYF. The whole variable domain, remainder taken from reference TRBV9 and TRBJ2-3, is DSGVTQTPKHLITATGQRVTLRCSPRSGDLSVYWYQQSLDQGLQFLIQYYNGEERAKGNILERFSAQQFPDLHSELNLSSLELGDSALYFCASSIDWTSETSDTQYFGPGTRLTVL.

J is TRBJ2-1 and V is TRBV11-2; the D gene TCRdb calls, TRBD1, cannot be checked with no DNA. The germline gives CDR1 SGHAT, CDR2 FQNNGV. CDR3 length: 14 amino acids. The CDR3 spells CASSLGQRDNEQFF.

The CDR3 protein is CASSLAGDGEKLFF. This chain connects TRBV11-2 to TRBJ1-4; the TRBD1 assignment by TCRdb is unverifiable without DNA. The length of the CDR3 is 14 residues. Germline CDR1 and CDR2: SGHAT and FQNNGV. The entire variable domain, with the rest obtained from reference TRBV11-2 and TRBJ1-4, is as follows: EAGVAQSPRYKIIEKRQSVAFWCNPISGHATLYWYQQILGQGPKLLIQFQNNGVVDDSQLPKDRFSAERLKGVDSTLKIQPAKLEDSAVYLCASSLAGDGEKLFFGSGTQLSVL.